The T cell receptor (beta chain) under discussion was sequenced for a study of control samples from healthy donors and cancer patients. This clone was counted a few times. Generated by immunoSEQ multiplex PCR, the TCRdb table keeps only in-frame clones and is missing some. The sample lists some 150,000 clones, about 94% occurring once. Trimming removed 3 bases from V and 0 bases from J, with 6 bases in between. CDR3 length: 15 amino acids. Germline loops: CDR1 SGHTA, CDR2 FQGNSA. The genes are TRBV7-2 and TRBJ2-6; D may be TRBD1 or TRBD2 (5 bases each). The sample was PBMCs. This TCR was sampled from a man in his sixties with colorectal cancer. The CDR3 nucleotides read TGTGCCAGCAGCTTCGGGGCCTCTGGGGCCAACGTCCTGACTTTC. It codes for CASSFGASGANVLTF.